Many counts were recorded for the clone carrying this T cell receptor (beta chain). One entry per CDR3 protein results from TCRdb running MiXCR on the 5' RACE reads. The sample lists about 48,000 distinct CDR3 sequences; roughly 5.4% were seen once. The sample comes from a study of early T cells in non-severe SARS-CoV-2 infection. Across the study: Sequencing input comprised bulk RNA from unsorted whole blood; chain pairing was not available.

The germline CDR1 and CDR2 sequences are KGHSH and LQKENI. The V and J ends lost 6 bases and 1 base respectively, with 11 bases between them. CDR3 size: 14 residues. V is TRBV18 and J is TRBJ2-3; D gene ambiguous. The sample consisted of whole blood, taken at baseline. The receptor was derived from an adult who was a healthcare worker with PCR-confirmed SARS-CoV-2 infection or an uninfected control (not recorded which). The CDR3 sequence: CASSPVDRTDTQYF. The CDR3 region has the DNA TGTGCCAGCTCCCCAGTGGACCGCACAGATACGCAGTATTTT.